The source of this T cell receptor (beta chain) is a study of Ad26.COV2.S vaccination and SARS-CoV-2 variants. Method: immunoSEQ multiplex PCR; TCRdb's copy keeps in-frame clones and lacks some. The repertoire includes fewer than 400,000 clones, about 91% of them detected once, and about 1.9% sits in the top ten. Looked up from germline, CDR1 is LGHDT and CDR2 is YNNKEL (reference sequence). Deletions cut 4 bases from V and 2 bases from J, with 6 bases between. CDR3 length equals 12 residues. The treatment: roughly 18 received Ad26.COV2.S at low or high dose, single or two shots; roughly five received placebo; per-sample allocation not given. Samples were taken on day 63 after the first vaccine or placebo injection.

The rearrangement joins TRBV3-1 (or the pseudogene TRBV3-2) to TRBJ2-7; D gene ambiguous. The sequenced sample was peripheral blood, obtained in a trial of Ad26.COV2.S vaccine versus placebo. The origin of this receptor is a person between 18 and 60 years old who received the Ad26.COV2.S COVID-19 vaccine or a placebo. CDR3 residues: CASSPRTYEQYF. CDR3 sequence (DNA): TGTGCCAGCAGCCCCAGAACCTACGAGCAGTACTTC.